This T cell receptor beta chain is drawn from a study of T-cell memory formation after mild COVID-19. About the study: The study found TCR clusters largely donor specific. Findings and caveats of the study: Day 15 to 85 contracting clones showed balanced CD4/CD8; day 15 to 37 expanders favored CD4+. Shrinking CD4+ clones resided mostly in CM and EM, and CD8+ ones in EMRA. Certain responding clones were present in pre-infection memory, suggesting participation of cross-reactive memory.

About this clonotype itself: Its antigen is unknown.

The V gene lost 0 bases and the J gene lost 4 bases, with 10 bases spanning the gap. This CDR3 region has 15 residues. The germline gives CDR1 SGHRS, CDR2 YFSETQ. TCRdb itself ran the 5' RACE reads through MiXCR, one entry per CDR3 protein. Of a few hundred thousand distinct CDR3 sequences listed, 19% are singletons. The V and J genes are TRBV5-1 and TRBJ2-2; TRBD1 might be the D (5 bases). Source material: PBMCs or a T cell subset sorted from them (not recorded which). This TCR derives from a man aged 18 to 35 who had mild COVID-19 (a few samples of this study predate the infection). Cell type and time point are not known. The CDR3 nucleotides read TGCGCCAGCAGCTTGGGGTCAGGGTTCACCGGGGAGCTGTTTTTT. The encoded protein is CASSLGSGFTGELFF.